Listed below are T cell receptor beta chains from one sample, sequenced in a study of cytomegalovirus exposure and HLA in healthy donors. Produced via immunoSEQ multiplex PCR; TCRdb's table is partial and in-frame only. Among around 99,000 clones, over 70% were seen once, and the ten largest hold 2% to 2.5%. Sample: PBMCs. The receptors stem from a man aged 30 to 45 in good health and CMV-seronegative. CDR3s leave out the opening cysteine and the closing phenylalanine or tryptophan. The size field is filled for only some rows; it gives once, few, many or a size class.

cdr3_aa v_call cdr3_length clone_size
ASSQAGSVGYEQY TRBV4-2 13 -
ASSSHGIANRETQY TRBV6-5 14 -
ASSYQGQPQH TRBV5-8 10 -
ASSDLALAVTYEQY TRBV4-2 14 -
ASSFGVTSGYNEQF TRBV7-9 14 once
ASSYSTLAGPYEQY TRBV6-5 14 -
ASRIGASGYT TRBV27 10 -
ATSRPGQVQQF TRBV15 11 -
ASSQTSRGYEQY TRBV4-1 12 once
ASSHQAGADTGELF TRBV4-1 14 -
ASSGGGSYEQY TRBV7-3 11 -
ASSEVLGGGETQY TRBV6-1 13 -
ASSDYNNEQF TRBV10-1 10 -
ASSVEGGGPQETQY TRBV9 14 few
ASSVSTSGGVRDTQY TRBV5-1 15 -
ASSDGQGWETQY TRBV9 12 -
ASSPGQGYRTDTQY TRBV11-2 14 -
ASRASGVLNEQF TRBV10-2 12 -
ASSQGQFYEQY TRBV5-1 11 -
ASQHSGGNQPQH TRBV19 12 -
ASSLGLAEAF TRBV5-5 10 few
ASSLTSGGQETQY TRBV28 13 -
ASSQGLADQETQY TRBV5-1 13 -
ASSPAGYYEQY TRBV7-6 11 -
ASSPQGRDGYT TRBV18 11 once
SASTDRAQH TRBV20-1 9 -
ATSRSRFRGSYNSPLH TRBV15 16 -
ASSFTSNQPQH TRBV27 11 -
ASSLGPPGSQPQH TRBV7-6 13 -
ASSDTDLAKNIQY TRBV7-9 13 -
ASSFSGNYEQY TRBV28 11 -
ACQVAGGSYNEQF TRBV30 13 -
ASSFRETQY TRBV13 9 -
ASSSRGTGYEQY TRBV7-2 12 -
ASSLAGGPTQY TRBV14 11 -
ASSDQGTPGGYT TRBV6-4 12 -
ASSPIIRERGELF TRBV11-2 13 -
ASSTAPQETQY TRBV6-5 11 -
ASIEDRGDEKLF TRBV2 12 few
ASSPPLAAVEAF TRBV4-1 12 few
ASSLGGRGRELF TRBV7-3 12 once
ASRSLAGGLLNEQF TRBV19 14 -
ASSQDPKRHSYEQY TRBV4-1 14 -
ASSIRDKHINEQF TRBV9 13 -